Shown below are 31 T cell receptor beta chains from a single sample sequenced in a study of cytomegalovirus exposure and HLA in healthy donors. It was with 60 Vbeta and 13 Jbeta primers that the PCR ran. The protocol was immunoSEQ multiplex PCR, while the TCRdb copy is restricted to in-frame clones and leaves out a portion. The sample carries under 90,000 clones, around 75% recorded once. Sequencing input: PBMCs. These receptors were taken from a man aged 35-49 years in good health and CMV-seronegative.

V and J are TRBV5-1 and TRBJ1-1; the D gene is possibly TRBD1 (6 bases). Germline V gene data show CDR1 as SGHRS and CDR2 as YFSETQ. This CDR3 comprises 13 residues. V gave up 4 bases and J gave up 3 bases, with 10 bases separating them. CDR3 in DNA: TGCGCCAGCAGCCCAACAGGGTACACTGAAGCTTTCTTT. As protein: CASSPTGYTEAFF.

This chain connects TRBV7-3 to TRBJ2-1; D might be TRBD1 (5 bases). Germline CDR1 SGHTA, CDR2 FQGTGA. V lost 2 bases, J lost 7 bases, and 18 bases lay in between. CDR3 size: 16 residues. CDR3 sequence: CASSLVRQGRSNEQFF. CDR3 DNA sequence: TGTGCCAGCAGCTTAGTAAGGCAGGGAAGATCGAATGAGCAGTTCTTC.

This clone was counted between two and nine times. In the same sample, other DNA sequences code for this CDR3. V gene TRBV7-9 combines with J gene TRBJ1-5; D possibly corresponds to TRBD1 (5 bases). Germline lookup yields CDR1 SEHNR and CDR2 FQNEAQ (reference sequence). The CDR3 spans 13 residues. Trimming took 3 bases from V and 7 from J, leaving 10 bases between them. CDR3 loop: CASSLGGGQPQHF. The CDR3 coding sequence is TGTGCCAGCAGCTTGGGGGGAGGGCAGCCCCAGCATTTT.

In its sample, this clone was seen a few times. The V gene is TRBV18, the J gene TRBJ2-3; D is perhaps TRBD1 (6 bases). CDR3 length equals 15 residues. Trimming took off 2 bases at V and 2 bases at J, with 11 bases between the two ends. Germline assignment: CDR1 KGHSH and CDR2 LQKENI. For the CDR3, the DNA is TGTGCCAGCTCACCATTGGGGGCGTTCACAGATACGCAGTATTTT. Encoded protein: CASSPLGAFTDTQYF.

This clone appeared once. The chain combines TRBV5-1 with TRBJ2-5, with a tentative D call TRBD1 (5 bases). Per the germline V gene, CDR1 is SGHRS and CDR2 is YFSETQ. Trimming removed 3 bases at V and 5 bases at J, with 17 bases between. This CDR3 has 15 residues. Written as DNA, the CDR3 is TGCGCCAGCAGCTCCCTAATGGGGCGGCAGGAGACCCAGTACTTC. Its protein product is CASSSLMGRQETQYF. Full variable domain (rest looked up from reference TRBV5-1 and TRBJ2-5): KAGVTQTPRYLIKTRGQQVTLSCSPISGHRSVSWYQQTPGQGLQFLFEYFSETQRNKGNFPGRFSGRQFSNSRSEMNVSTLELGDSALYLCASSSLMGRQETQYFGPGTRLLVL.

This rearrangement joins TRBV5-8 to TRBJ1-2; D remains ambiguous. The germline V and J ends were trimmed by 0 bases and 4 bases, with 10 bases remaining between them. Germline CDR1 SGHTS, CDR2 YDEGEE. The CDR3 covers 14 residues. The CDR3 sequence: CASSLVQLSYGYTF. CDR3 nucleotides: TGTGCCAGCAGCTTGGTACAGTTGTCCTATGGCTACACCTTC.

V and J are TRBV10-1 and TRBJ2-1; D may be TRBD2 (5 bases). The CDR3 runs 15 residues. Germline assignment: CDR1 WNHNN and CDR2 SYGVQD (reference sequence). The V gene lost 3 bases and the J gene lost 10 bases, with 19 bases spanning the gap. CDR3 coding DNA: TGCGCCAGCAGTGATTTTCTCGGGGTCGGAGGAGAGCAGTTCTTC. Protein: CASSDFLGVGGEQFF.

This chain joins TRBV6-6 and TRBJ2-7; D may be TRBD1 (5 bases). The germline V gene encodes CDR1 MNHNY and CDR2 SVGAGI (reference sequence). The CDR3 length is 12 residues. Deletions cut 0 bases from V and 7 bases from J, with 7 bases between. Written as DNA, the CDR3 is TGTGCCAGCAGTTACTCTAACAGGGAGCAGTACTTC. It specifies CASSYSNREQYF.

The rearrangement uses TRBV6-5 and TRBJ2-1; D gene unclear. Trimming cost V 8 bases and J 7 bases, with 15 bases left between them. The CDR3 is made up of 13 amino acids. Germline V CDR1 and CDR2: MNHEY, SVGAGI. The CDR3 bases are TGTGCCAGCTCTGACACGCTGGGTAATGAGCAGTTCTTC. Encoded protein: CASSDTLGNEQFF.

This clone was seen a few times. The V and J genes are TRBV19 and TRBJ1-4; maybe TRBD1 (5 bases). Trimming pared 7 bases from V and 5 bases from J, leaving 14 bases between. Germline V lookup: CDR1 LNHDA, CDR2 SQIVND (reference sequence). This CDR3 comprises 14 residues. The CDR3 nucleotides read TGTGCCAGTACCCAGGGTCCCTACAATGAAAAACTGTTTTTT. This sequence encodes CASTQGPYNEKLFF.

This chain connects TRBV5-8 to TRBJ1-2; tentatively, D is TRBD1 (6 bases). The CDR3 runs to 14 residues. Germline CDR1 reads SGHTS; CDR2 reads YDEGEE. The V and J ends lost 4 bases and 4 bases respectively, with 14 bases between them. DNA of the CDR3: TGTGCCAGCAGCCGTCAGGGGCAACTCTATGGCTACACCTTC. Its translation is CASSRQGQLYGYTF.

This chain joins TRBV28 and TRBJ2-7; 9 bases match TRBD2. Germline CDR1 reads MDHEN; CDR2 reads SYDVKM. J was trimmed by 0 bases and V by 7 bases; bases with no gene match: 4. This CDR3 has 14 residues. The CDR3 region has the DNA TGTGCCAGCATACCTAGCGGGAACTCCTACGAGCAGTACTTC. Amino acids: CASIPSGNSYEQYF.

The sample holds one count of this clone. This chain links TRBV6-1 with TRBJ1-6; 9 bases map to TRBD1. The V gene's germline CDR1 is MNHNS and CDR2 SASEGT. J lost 9 bases, V lost 6 bases, and 6 bases had no gene match. CDR3 length equals 14 residues. The CDR3 coding sequence is TGTGCCAGCAGCACGGGACAGGGCGGTTCACCCCTCCACTTT. This codes for CASSTGQGGSPLHF.

This clone has a handful of counts. The chain joins TRBV4-3 to TRBJ2-1; D not resolved. Germline lookup yields CDR1 LGHNA and CDR2 YSLEER. The V gene lost 0 bases and the J gene lost 3 bases, with 15 bases spanning the gap. This CDR3 contains 17 residues. CDR3 sequence (DNA): TGCGCCAGCAGCCAAGATATGATCGTACTCATCTACAATGAGCAGTTCTTC. Translation gives CASSQDMIVLIYNEQFF.

This clone was found once. V usage is TRBV5-4 and J usage is TRBJ2-7; the match to TRBD2 covers 10 bases. Trimming cost V 4 bases and J 1 base; bases outside gene matches: 8. This CDR3 has 16 amino acids. Germline V CDR1 and CDR2: SGHNT, YYREEE (reference sequence). CDR3: CASSPGLAAGSYEQYF. CDR3 DNA: TGTGCCAGCAGCCCCGGACTAGCGGCGGGATCCTACGAGCAGTACTTC.

The J gene is TRBJ2-5, the V gene TRBV6-5, with 7 nucleotides matching TRBD2. The CDR3 length is 16 residues. V lost 0 bases, J lost 5 bases, and 9 bases stayed unmatched. From germline, CDR1 is MNHEY and CDR2 SVGAGI. For the CDR3, the DNA is TGTGCCAGCAGTTACTCGGGGTTTGGGGGGGATGAGACCCAGTACTTC. Translated, it gives CASSYSGFGGDETQYF.

This chain connects TRBV6-5 to TRBJ2-1, with unresolved D. The CDR3 runs to 14 residues. V lost 2 bases to trimming and J lost 5 bases, with 10 bases between them. Germline CDR1 and CDR2: MNHEY and SVGAGI. CDR3 nucleotides: TGTGCCAGCAGTTACCAGATGGTTGACAATGAGCAGTTCTTC. Protein product: CASSYQMVDNEQFF.

This chain links TRBV29-1 with TRBJ1-2; 11 bases line up with TRBD1. J gave up 4 bases and V 1 base, and 11 bases lay outside the gene matches. This CDR3 is 17 amino acids long. CDR1 is SQVTM, CDR2 ANQGSEA, per germline. The CDR3 coding sequence is TGCAGCGTTGAAGTAGTGGGACAGGGGGGAAGAGGCTATGGCTACACCTTC. Its translation is CSVEVVGQGGRGYGYTF.

The chain is built from TRBV7-8 and TRBJ1-4; a possible D gene is TRBD1 (6 bases). Trimming removed 3 bases from V and 4 bases from J, with 9 bases in between. CDR1 SGHVS and CDR2 FQNEAQ come from the germline V gene. CDR3 length: 14 amino acids. The CDR3 DNA sequence: TGTGCCAGCAGCTTGGGGGCCTATAATGAAAAACTGTTTTTT. Translating gives CASSLGAYNEKLFF.

The V and J genes are TRBV28 and TRBJ1-1; D is undetermined. The V and J ends lost 6 bases and 8 bases respectively, with 19 bases between them. The V gene's germline CDR1 is MDHEN and CDR2 SYDVKM. This CDR3 spans 14 amino acids. The CDR3 bases are TGTGCCAGCAGCGCGACATCTACCCTACCGGAAGCTTTCTTT. Translating it yields CASSATSTLPEAFF.

CDR3 nucleotide sequence: TGCGCCAGCAGCTTGGGGGGAGACTACGAGCAGTACTTC. It codes for CASSLGGDYEQYF. The gene calls are TRBV5-1 and TRBJ2-7; maybe TRBD2 (5 bases). The V gene lost 0 bases and the J gene lost 3 bases, with 7 bases spanning the gap. CDR1 and CDR2 from the germline V gene are SGHRS and YFSETQ. The CDR3 covers 13 residues.

This rearrangement joins TRBV28 to TRBJ2-5; TRBD1 matches at 7 bases. The V gene's germline CDR1 is MDHEN and CDR2 SYDVKM. J was trimmed by 5 bases and V by 4 bases; bases with no gene match: 7. This CDR3 has 14 amino acids. The CDR3 coding sequence is TGTGCCAGCAGTTCCAGACAGGGTAGGGAGACCCAGTACTTC. This gives the protein CASSSRQGRETQYF.

The chain is built from TRBV5-4 and TRBJ2-3, with 10 bases identical to TRBD2. CDR3 length: 17 amino acids. J was trimmed by 2 bases and V by 0 bases; bases with no gene match: 6. Germline CDR1 SGHNT, CDR2 YYREEE (reference sequence). For the CDR3, the DNA is TGTGCCAGCAGCTTGGATGAGCGGGGGGGCTTCACAGATACGCAGTATTTT. It codes for CASSLDERGGFTDTQYF.

This clone showed up just a few times. V usage is TRBV29-1 and J usage is TRBJ1-1; 7 bases are a match to TRBD1. The CDR3 spans 11 residues. Germline V gene lookup returns CDR1 SQVTM and CDR2 ANQGSEA. V shed 7 bases, J shed 5 bases, and the junction held 4 bases outside the gene matches. CDR3 sequence: CSAETGTEAFF. Here the CDR3 DNA reads TGCAGCGCCGAGACAGGGACTGAAGCTTTCTTT.

The V and J genes are TRBV7-3 and TRBJ2-6; 8 positions agree with TRBD2. Trimming cost V 1 base and J 0 bases; bases outside gene matches: 5. CDR1 and CDR2 from the germline V gene are SGHTA and FQGTGA. The length of the CDR3 is 18 residues. The CDR3: CASSLIGAGASGANVLTF. CDR3 bases: TGTGCCAGCAGCTTAATAGGAGCGGGAGCCTCTGGGGCCAACGTCCTGACTTTC.

The chain uses TRBV27 and TRBJ2-1; D unclear. Germline V gene data show CDR1 as MNHEY and CDR2 as SMNVEV (reference sequence). V was cut by 8 bases and J by 3 bases, with 11 bases left in between. This CDR3 is built from 13 residues. The CDR3 sequence is CASHGSFYNEQFF. The CDR3 DNA reads TGTGCCAGCCATGGCTCTTTCTACAATGAGCAGTTCTTC.

The chain combines TRBV2 with TRBJ1-5; D uncertain. Deletions cut 3 bases from V and 0 bases from J, with 6 bases between. The CDR3 runs 14 residues. The germline V gene has CDR1 SNHLY and CDR2 FYNNEI. CDR3: CASSEADSNQPQHF. The CDR3 DNA follows: TGTGCCAGCAGTGAGGCAGATAGCAATCAGCCCCAGCATTTT.

Only a few counts were recorded for this clone. CDR3 in amino acids: CASHRDSNYGYTF. The CDR3 DNA sequence: TGTGCCAGCCACCGGGACAGTAACTATGGCTACACCTTC. The chain uses TRBV6-5 and TRBJ1-2; 7 bases agree with TRBD1. CDR1 is MNHEY, CDR2 SVGAGI, per germline. With V trimmed by 8 bases and J by 1 base, 4 bases remained unmatched. The CDR3 is 13 residues long.

The J gene is TRBJ1-1, the V gene TRBV7-6; a weak D match, TRBD1 (5 bases). CDR1 SGHVS and CDR2 FNYEAQ come from the germline V gene. This CDR3 contains 12 residues. The ends were cut back, 5 bases at V and 4 bases at J, with 8 bases in the middle. CDR3 in amino acids: CASSQQATEAFF. The CDR3 nucleotides read TGTGCCAGCAGCCAACAGGCCACTGAAGCTTTCTTT.

The J gene is TRBJ1-1, the V gene TRBV29-1, with D possibly being TRBD1 (5 bases). CDR1 is SQVTM, CDR2 ANQGSEA, per germline. Trimming took off 7 bases at V and 0 bases at J, with 15 bases between the two ends. The CDR3 loop spans 14 amino acids. The CDR3 DNA is TGCAGCGCCGGGCGGGGCAGGATGAACACTGAAGCTTTCTTT. This gives the protein CSAGRGRMNTEAFF.

The chain joins TRBV28 to TRBJ1-1; maybe TRBD1 (6 bases). The CDR3 is 12 amino acids. V was trimmed by 5 bases and J by 11 bases, leaving 15 bases between them. CDR1 is MDHEN and CDR2 is SYDVKM in the germline V gene. CDR3 in DNA: TGTGCCAGCAGTAACGACAGGCAAGATGCTTTCTTT. Its translation: CASSNDRQDAFF.